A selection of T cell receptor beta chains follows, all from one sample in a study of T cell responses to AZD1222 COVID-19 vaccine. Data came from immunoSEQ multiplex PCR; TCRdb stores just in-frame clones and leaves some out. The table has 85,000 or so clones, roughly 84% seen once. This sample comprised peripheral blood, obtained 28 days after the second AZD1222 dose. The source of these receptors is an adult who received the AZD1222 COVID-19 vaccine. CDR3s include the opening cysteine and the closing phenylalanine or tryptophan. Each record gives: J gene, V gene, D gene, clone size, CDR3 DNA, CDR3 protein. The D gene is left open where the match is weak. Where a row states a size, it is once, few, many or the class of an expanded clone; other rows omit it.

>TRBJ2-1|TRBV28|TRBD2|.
TGTGCCAGCAGGGGGGGGAACCTCAATGAGCAGTTCTTC
CASRGGNLNEQFF
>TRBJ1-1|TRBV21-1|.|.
TGTGCCAGCATGAATGGCCCTGAAGCTTTCTTT
CASMNGPEAFF
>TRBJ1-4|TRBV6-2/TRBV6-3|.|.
TGTGCCAGCAGTCAAGACGGTGCGGCAACTAATGAAAAACTGTTTTTT
CASSQDGAATNEKLFF
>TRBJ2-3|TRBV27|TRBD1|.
TGTGCCAGCAGTTTAATGGGACAGGGAACAGATACGCAGTATTTT
CASSLMGQGTDTQYF
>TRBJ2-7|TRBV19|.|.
TGTGCCAGTAGGGGGACAACCTACGAGCAGTACTTC
CASRGTTYEQYF
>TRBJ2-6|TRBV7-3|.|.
TGTGCCAGCAGCCTTCTTGGGAGCGGCTCTGGGGCCAACGTCCTGACTTTC
CASSLLGSGSGANVLTF
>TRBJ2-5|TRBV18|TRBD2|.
TGTGCCAGCTCACGGGAGGGACTTCGGCCGGAGACCCAGTACTTC
CASSREGLRPETQYF
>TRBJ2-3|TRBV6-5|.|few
TGTGCCAGCAGCCAACTCAGCGCAGATACGCAGTATTTT
CASSQLSADTQYF
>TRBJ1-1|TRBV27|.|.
TGTGCCAGCAGTTTTGTGGAGGGGGTCACTGAAGCTTTCTTT
CASSFVEGVTEAFF
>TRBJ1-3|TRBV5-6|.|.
TGTGCCAGCAGCCCGAGGGACACTGGAAACACCATATATTTT
CASSPRDTGNTIYF
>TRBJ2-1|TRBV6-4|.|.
TGTGCCAGCAGTGAAGCGCTAGCGAGCGGGGAGCAGTTCTTC
CASSEALASGEQFF
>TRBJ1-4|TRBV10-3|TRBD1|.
TGTGCCACAGCTGGACAGGGGGCTGAAAAACTGTTTTTT
CATAGQGAEKLFF
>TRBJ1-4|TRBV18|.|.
TGTGCCAGCTCACCGAACGAAGCAACTAATGAAAAACTGTTTTTT
CASSPNEATNEKLFF
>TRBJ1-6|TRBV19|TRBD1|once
TGTGCCAGTATGCAGGGGGCTCGGAATTCACCCCTCCACTTT
CASMQGARNSPLHF
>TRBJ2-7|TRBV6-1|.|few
TGTGCCAGCAGTGAATTCTACGGGCAGTACTTC
CASSEFYGQYF
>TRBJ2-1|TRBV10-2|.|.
TGCGCCAGCGGGGGGTGGCACGCCTCCAATGAGCAGTTCTTC
CASGGWHASNEQFF
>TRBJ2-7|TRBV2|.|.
TGTGCCAGCAGTGAAGCCTATTACTCCTACGAGCAGTACTTC
CASSEAYYSYEQYF
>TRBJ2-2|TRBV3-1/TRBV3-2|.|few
TGTGCCAGCAGCCAAGGGCTCCTTGGGGAGCTGTTTTTT
CASSQGLLGELFF
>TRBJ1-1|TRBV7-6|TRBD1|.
TGTGCCAGCAGATCAGGGGGTAACACTGAAGCTTTCTTT
CASRSGGNTEAFF
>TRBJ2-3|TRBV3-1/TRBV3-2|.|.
TGTGCCAGCAGCCGTGGGGGCGGGAGTAAGACAGATACGCAGTATTTT
CASSRGGGSKTDTQYF
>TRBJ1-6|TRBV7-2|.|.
TGTGCCACCCTCGGGGGCTCCTATAATTCACCCCTCCACTTT
CATLGGSYNSPLHF
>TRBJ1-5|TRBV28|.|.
TGTGCCAGCAGCCGCACAGGATTTAATCAGCCCCAGCATTTT
CASSRTGFNQPQHF
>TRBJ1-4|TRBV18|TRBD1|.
TGTGCCAGCTCACCGCAGGGGGCGCTGACTAATGAAAAACTGTTTTTT
CASSPQGALTNEKLFF
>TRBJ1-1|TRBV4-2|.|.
TGTGCCAGCGCACCCCAGGGCGAAGCTTTCTTT
CASAPQGEAFF
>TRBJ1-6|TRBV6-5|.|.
TGTGCCAGCAGTTACTCCCACAGGGACAATTCACCCCTCCACTTT
CASSYSHRDNSPLHF
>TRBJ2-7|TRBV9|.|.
TGTGCCAGCAGTTTCGGGGGTCTGGACGAGCAGTACTTC
CASSFGGLDEQYF
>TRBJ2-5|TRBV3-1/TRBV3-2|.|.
TGTGCCAGCAGCCCCGGGTCCTGGGGAGAGACCCAGTACTTC
CASSPGSWGETQYF
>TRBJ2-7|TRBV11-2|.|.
TGTGCCAGCAGCCCCGCGAGCTCCTACGAGCAGTACTTC
CASSPASSYEQYF
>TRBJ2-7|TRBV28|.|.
TGTGCCAGCAGTTTACCCCACGAGGGCGAGCAGTACTTC
CASSLPHEGEQYF
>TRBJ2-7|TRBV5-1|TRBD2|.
TGCGCCAGCAGCGCGGACCTAGCGGGGGGGTACGAGCAGTACTTC
CASSADLAGGYEQYF
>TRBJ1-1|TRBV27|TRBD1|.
TGTGCCAGTAGGACAGGGGACACTGAAGCTTTCTTT
CASRTGDTEAFF
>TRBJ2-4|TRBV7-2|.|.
TGTGCCAGCAGCTTAGCTCAGGGTCAGGGCATTCAGTACTTC
CASSLAQGQGIQYF
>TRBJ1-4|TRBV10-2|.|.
TGCGCCAGCGGGGTGGGCGGGGTGCGAGAAAAACTGTTTTTT
CASGVGGVREKLFF
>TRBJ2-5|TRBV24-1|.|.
TGTGCCACCGCTCCGGGGGACGGAGAGACCCAGTACTTC
CATAPGDGETQYF
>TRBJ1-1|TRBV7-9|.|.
TGTGCCAGCAGCTTAGCGGCAAGGAACACTGAAGCTTTCTTT
CASSLAARNTEAFF
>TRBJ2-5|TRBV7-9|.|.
TGTGCCAGCAGCCAAAAGGAGACCCAGTACTTC
CASSQKETQYF
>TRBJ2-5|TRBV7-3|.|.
TGTGCCAGCAGCTTAATATCGGGAGAGACCCAGTACTTC
CASSLISGETQYF
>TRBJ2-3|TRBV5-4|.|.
TGTGCCAGCAGCTTGGCGTTAGTCAGGGCAGATACGCAGTATTTT
CASSLALVRADTQYF
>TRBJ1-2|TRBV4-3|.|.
TGCGCCAGCAGCCGAGGACAATCTAACTATGGCTACACCTTC
CASSRGQSNYGYTF
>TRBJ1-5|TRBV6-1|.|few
TGTGCCAGCAGTGAAGTGGGGGGGGACCAGCCCCAGCATTTT
CASSEVGGDQPQHF
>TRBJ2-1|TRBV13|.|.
TGTGCCAGCAGCTTAATAAATGAGCAGTTCTTC
CASSLINEQFF
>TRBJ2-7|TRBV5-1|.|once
TGCGCCAGCAAACCGGGGGACTCCTACGAGCAGTACTTC
CASKPGDSYEQYF
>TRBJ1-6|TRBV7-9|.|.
TGTGCCAGCAGCACGCCTTGGAATTCACCCCTCCACTTT
CASSTPWNSPLHF
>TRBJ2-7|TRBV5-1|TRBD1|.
TGCGCCAGCAGCTCGTTGACAGGGTCACCCTACGAGCAGTACTTC
CASSSLTGSPYEQYF
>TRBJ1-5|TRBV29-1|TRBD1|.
TGCAGCGTTGCCACAGGGGATCAGCCCCAGCATTTT
CSVATGDQPQHF
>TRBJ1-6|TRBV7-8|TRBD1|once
TGTGCCAGCAGCTCCGGGACAGGGGAAAATTCACCCCTCCACTTT
CASSSGTGENSPLHF
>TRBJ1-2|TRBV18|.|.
TGTGCCAGCTCACCAGACGGGAACTATGGCTACACCTTC
CASSPDGNYGYTF
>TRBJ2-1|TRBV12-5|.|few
.
CASGSAPGPPYNEQFF
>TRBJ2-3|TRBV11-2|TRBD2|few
TGTGCCAGCAGCTCCCGGGCAACCCCCCTAGCGGTCCTCACAGATACGCAGTATTTT
CASSSRATPLAVLTDTQYF
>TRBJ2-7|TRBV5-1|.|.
TGCGCCAGTAGAGACACCCACTACGAGCAGTACTTC
CASRDTHYEQYF
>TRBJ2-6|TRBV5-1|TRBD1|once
TGCGCCAGCAGCAGAATCCGGGACAGGGGGCGCGCTGGGGCCAACGTCCTGACTTTC
CASSRIRDRGRAGANVLTF
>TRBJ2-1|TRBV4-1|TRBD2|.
TGCGCCAGCAGCCAAGCCCGGACTAGTCAAAATGAGCAGTTCTTC
CASSQARTSQNEQFF
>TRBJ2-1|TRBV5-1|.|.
TGCGCCAGCAGCCCTCGGGGGGCGGGGGCCTCCTACAATGAGCAGTTCTTC
CASSPRGAGASYNEQFF
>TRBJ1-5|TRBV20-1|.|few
TGCAGTGCTAGTCTCGGACCTATCAATCAGCCCCAGCATTTT
CSASLGPINQPQHF